A single sample gave rise to the 14 T cell receptor beta chains below, sequenced in a study of blood T cells in healthy people across ages. Next came a second PCR, run for about 7 to 12 cycles, which used a sample-barcoded 5' primer along with a J-beta primer mix. MiXCR was run by TCRdb on the 5' RACE reads, yielding one entry per CDR3 protein. The sample yields around 990,000 distinct CDR3 sequences, more than 30% seen once. Sequenced input: blood. The receptors stem from a man aged 18 to 30 in good health.

This chain links TRBV25-1 with TRBJ1-2; D unclear. CDR3 length: 11 amino acids. With 6 bases removed from V and 6 bases from J, the gap between germline ends came to 8 bases. Germline lookup yields CDR1 MGHDK and CDR2 SYGVNS. This chain's CDR3 is CASRGIDGYTF. The DNA of the CDR3 is TGTGCCAGCAGGGGTATTGATGGCTACACCTTC.

The V and J genes are TRBV7-2 and TRBJ2-3; D assignment may be TRBD1 or TRBD2 (6 bases each). Germline loops: CDR1 SGHTA, CDR2 FQGNSA. The CDR3 is 15 residues long. V was shortened by 5 bases and J by 5 bases, with 17 bases between the two germline ends. CDR3 in DNA: TGTGCCAGCAGCCCCCGCGCAGGGGAGGTAGATACGCAGTATTTT. Residues: CASSPRAGEVDTQYF.

This clonotype was observed once. The chain couples TRBV10-3 to TRBJ1-1; TRBD1 matches 10 bases. This CDR3 has 15 amino acids. Germline CDR1 reads ENHRY; CDR2 reads SYGVKD. V trimming: 5 bases; J trimming: 1 base; junction bases outside the gene matches: 4. The CDR3 DNA reads as TGTGCCATCAGTAGACAGGGGGCTGAGAACACTGAAGCTTTCTTT. It yields the protein CAISRQGAENTEAFF.

This clonotype was observed a few times. The gene calls are TRBV12-5 and TRBJ2-3; no firm D call. Germline lookup yields CDR1 LGHNT and CDR2 FRNRAP. The V end lost 0 bases, the J end lost 4 bases, and 8 bases lay between the germline ends. The CDR3 extends over 14 amino acids. The CDR3 DNA follows: TGTGCTAGTGGTTTGGTAGTGGGTCCAGATACGCAGTATTTT. As protein: CASGLVVGPDTQYF.

This chain connects TRBV20-1 to TRBJ1-1; D is unclear. There are 15 residues in the CDR3. Trimming pared 5 bases from V and 1 base from J, leaving 17 bases between. Germline lookup yields CDR1 DFQATT and CDR2 SNEGSKA (reference sequence). The DNA of the CDR3 is TGCAGTGCTGGCCCCGTGCGGGCCGCGAACACTGAAGCTTTCTTT. Translating gives CSAGPVRAANTEAFF.

CDR3 amino acids: CASRRQGVNTEAFF. CDR3 bases: TGTGCCAGCAGGCGACAGGGAGTGAACACTGAAGCTTTCTTT. The J gene is TRBJ1-1, the V gene TRBV18, with 7 positions matching TRBD1. The CDR3 runs to 14 residues. Trimming took 8 bases from V and 0 from J; bases not matched to a gene: 6. Per the germline V gene, CDR1 is KGHSH and CDR2 is LQKENI.

The J gene is TRBJ1-1, the V gene TRBV6-5; the match to TRBD1 covers 9 bases. The CDR3 contains 14 residues. Per the germline V gene, CDR1 is MNHEY and CDR2 is SVGAGI. With 6 bases clipped from V and 2 bases from J, the junction kept 4 bases outside the gene matches. CDR3 sequence reads: CASSGTGINTEAFF. Written as DNA, the CDR3 is TGTGCCAGCAGCGGGACAGGGATTAACACTGAAGCTTTCTTT.

The chain carries TRBV4-3 and TRBJ1-6; the D gene is possibly TRBD1 (5 bases). The CDR3 consists of 14 residues. Between the trimmed V and J ends, which lost 0 bases and 9 bases, there was a span of 9 bases. CDR1 LGHNA and CDR2 YSLEER come from the germline V gene. The CDR3 nucleotides are TGCGCCAGCAGCCAAGACGGGGGTGGTTCACCCCTCCACTTT. It specifies CASSQDGGGSPLHF.

This clonotype was seen only a few times. This chain links TRBV12-3 or TRBV12-4 with TRBJ2-3; tentatively, D is TRBD1 (5 bases). Trimming left V 7 bases short and J 1 base short, with 18 bases between. CDR3 length equals 16 residues. CDR3 sequence: CASILEQALGTDTQYF. The DNA of the CDR3 is TGTGCCAGCATCTTGGAACAGGCCCTTGGCACAGATACGCAGTATTTT.

The chain uses TRBV7-2 and TRBJ2-2; D is unclear. The CDR3 sequence is 14 residues long. Trimming removed 3 bases at V and 0 bases at J, with 5 bases between. From germline, CDR1 is SGHTA and CDR2 FQGNSA. This chain's CDR3 is CASSFQANTGELFF. Written as DNA, the CDR3 is TGTGCCAGCAGCTTTCAGGCGAACACCGGGGAGCTGTTTTTT. Using reference TRBV7-2 and TRBJ2-2 for the parts outside the CDR3, the full variable domain is GAGVSQSPSNKVTEKGKDVELRCDPISGHTALYWYRQSLGQGLEFLIYFQGNSAPDKSGLPSDRFSAERTGGSVSTLTIQRTQQEDSAVYLCASSFQANTGELFFGEGSRLTVL.

The chain links TRBV7-9 to TRBJ2-1; 7 bases line up with TRBD1. J was trimmed by 5 bases and V by 5 bases; bases with no gene match: 9. The CDR3 totals 15 residues. Per the germline V gene, CDR1 is SEHNR and CDR2 is FQNEAQ (reference sequence). The CDR3 sequence is CASSPRTGSNNEQFF. DNA of the CDR3: TGTGCCAGCAGCCCGCGGACAGGAAGCAACAATGAGCAGTTCTTC. The whole variable domain, filled in from reference TRBV7-9 and TRBJ2-1, reads DTGVSQNPRHKITKRGQNVTFRCDPISEHNRLYWYRQTLGQGPEFLTYFQNEAQLEKSRLLSDRFSAERPKGSFSTLEIQRTEQGDSAMYLCASSPRTGSNNEQFFGPGTRLTVL.

The chain couples TRBV5-1 to TRBJ2-7; maybe TRBD1 (6 bases). This CDR3 spans 16 amino acids. The V gene's germline CDR1 is SGHRS and CDR2 YFSETQ. V was pared by 1 base and J by 0 bases, with 14 bases between. This CDR3 is CASSLLQDSSSYEQYF. Written as DNA, the CDR3 is TGCGCCAGCAGCTTGTTACAGGACAGCAGCTCCTACGAGCAGTACTTC.

The DNA for the CDR3 is TGTGCCAGCAGCGAGGGGGAGGGGGCACAGAACACTGAAGCTTTCTTT. Translated: CASSEGEGAQNTEAFF. The chain uses TRBV13 and TRBJ1-1; the match to TRBD1 covers 7 bases. The CDR3 has 16 residues. With 5 bases clipped from V and 1 base from J, the junction kept 10 bases outside the gene matches. Per the germline V gene, CDR1 is PRHDT and CDR2 is FYEKMQ (reference sequence). The full variable domain, its missing parts supplied by reference TRBV13 and TRBJ1-1, is AAGVIQSPRHLIKEKRETATLKCYPIPRHDTVYWYQQGPGQDPQFLISFYEKMQSDKGSIPDRFSAQQFSDYHSELNMSSLELGDSALYFCASSEGEGAQNTEAFFGQGTRLTVV.

This clonotype was observed a handful of times. The chain carries TRBV7-6 and TRBJ1-1; perhaps TRBD1 as D (5 bases). Germline CDR1 reads SGHVS; CDR2 reads FNYEAQ. V dropped 5 bases and J dropped 3 bases, with 10 bases sitting between them. The CDR3 has 13 residues. This chain's CDR3 is CASSQRQYTEAFF. DNA for the CDR3: TGTGCCAGCAGCCAGAGACAGTACACTGAAGCTTTCTTT.